This TCR beta chain was recovered during a study of blood T cells in healthy people across ages. General study results and limits: Roughly linear age-related decline in beta diversity appeared, significant by age about 40.

The use of a sample-barcoded 5' primer and a J-beta primer mix characterized a second PCR of roughly 6 to 12 cycles. Each cDNA molecule was tagged by a template-switch adaptor with 12 random nucleotides. TCRdb re-called the 5' RACE reads through MiXCR, storing one row per CDR3 protein. The data show fewer than 900,000 distinct CDR3 sequences, around 40% seen once. This clonotype came up many times. Its antigen is as yet unknown. The CDR3 contains 16 residues. Trimming pared 0 bases from V and 2 bases from J, leaving 13 bases between. Looked up from germline, CDR1 is LGHNA and CDR2 is YNFKEQ. Specimen: blood. The sequence was obtained from a woman aged 60-75 years in good health. The V and J genes are TRBV4-2 and TRBJ2-5; possibly TRBD2 for D (6 bases). As DNA, the CDR3 is TGTGCCAGCAGCCAAGATGGGGCGGGACGGCAAGAGACCCAGTACTTC. Translation: CASSQDGAGRQETQYF.